One sample yielded the 28 T cell receptor beta chains listed below, sequenced in a study of siplizumab effects on memory and regulatory T cells. Measured with immunoSEQ multiplex PCR; TCRdb has only the in-frame clones, and not every one. The sample lists 110,000 or so clones; approximately 94% were seen once. The sample consisted of CD4+ T cells sorted from blood. Receptor source: a human donor in good health.

The V call is TRBV18, the J call TRBJ2-1, with TRBD2 matching 11 bases. The germline V gene has CDR1 KGHSH and CDR2 LQKENI. The ends lost 1 base at V and 4 bases at J; junction bases unmatched: 6. This CDR3 has 17 residues. Written as DNA, the CDR3 is TGTGCCAGCTCACCACAACTACTAGCGGGGGTTTACAATGAGCAGTTCTTC. It is translated as CASSPQLLAGVYNEQFF.

The chain links TRBV9 to TRBJ1-2; tentative D call: TRBD1 (6 bases). Germline lookup yields CDR1 SGDLS and CDR2 YYNGEE. Trimming shortened V by 0 bases and J by 3 bases, and 6 bases separated the two germline ends. The CDR3 contains 13 residues. The CDR3 DNA follows: TGTGCCAGCAGCGTAGGGGGGCACTATGGCTACACCTTC. It translates to CASSVGGHYGYTF.

The chain uses TRBV10-1 and TRBJ2-5, with 8 bases aligning to TRBD2. This CDR3 contains 14 residues. CDR1 and CDR2 from the germline V gene are WNHNN and SYGVQD (reference sequence). With 7 bases clipped from V and 5 bases from J, the junction kept 9 bases outside the gene matches. The CDR3 nucleotides are TGCGCCAGCAAGCGGGAGAGTCTCCAGGAGACCCAGTACTTC. Translating it yields CASKRESLQETQYF.

Regarding this clone: Within the sample, other DNA sequences also encode this same CDR3. The gene calls are TRBV25-1 and TRBJ2-3; D is uncertain. Germline-derived CDR1 and CDR2 are MGHDK and SYGVNS. CDR3 length: 12 amino acids. Trimming took 6 bases from V and 2 from J, leaving 6 bases between them. For the CDR3, the DNA is TGTGCCAGCAGAGCCCACACAGATACGCAGTATTTT. Encoded protein: CASRAHTDTQYF.

The chain recombines TRBV5-1 with TRBJ2-5; maybe TRBD1 (5 bases). The germline gives CDR1 SGHRS, CDR2 YFSETQ. Trimming took off 1 base at V and 5 bases at J, with 9 bases between the two ends. The CDR3 runs to 13 residues. CDR3 in amino acids: CASSLTGPETQYF. The CDR3 DNA follows: TGCGCCAGCAGCTTGACAGGACCTGAGACCCAGTACTTC. Full variable domain (missing parts from reference TRBV5-1 and TRBJ2-5): KAGVTQTPRYLIKTRGQQVTLSCSPISGHRSVSWYQQTPGQGLQFLFEYFSETQRNKGNFPGRFSGRQFSNSRSEMNVSTLELGDSALYLCASSLTGPETQYFGPGTRLLVL.

This chain joins TRBV10-3 and TRBJ2-3; 8 bases map to TRBD2. The V segment lost 3 bases and the J segment 6 bases; nucleotides outside the gene matches: 5. CDR3 length: 14 residues. The germline V gene has CDR1 ENHRY and CDR2 SYGVKD. The CDR3 region is CAISETSGPDTQYF. For the CDR3, the DNA is TGTGCCATCAGTGAAACTAGCGGCCCCGATACGCAGTATTTT.

V gene TRBV7-8 combines with J gene TRBJ1-6; D gene ambiguous. The CDR3 loop spans 13 amino acids. Trimming left V 5 bases short and J 14 bases short, with 16 bases between. Germline CDR1 is SGHVS and CDR2 is FQNEAQ. The CDR3 sequence: CASSPRVLPALHF. DNA of the CDR3: TGTGCCAGCAGCCCCCGGGTCCTCCCGGCCCTCCACTTT.

The chain is built from TRBV19 and TRBJ1-5; the D gene is possibly TRBD1 (5 bases). CDR1 is LNHDA and CDR2 is SQIVND in the germline V gene (reference sequence). Deletions cut 4 bases from V and 3 bases from J, with 13 bases between. The CDR3 runs to 15 residues. This CDR3 reads CASSKNRGTNQPQHF. The CDR3, as DNA: TGTGCCAGTAGTAAAAACCGGGGCACCAATCAGCCCCAGCATTTT.

This chain uses TRBV4-1 with TRBJ2-1; maybe TRBD1 (5 bases). The V gene's germline CDR1 is MGHRA and CDR2 YSYEKL. This CDR3 region has 15 residues. V was trimmed by 0 bases and J by 6 bases, leaving 12 bases between them. The CDR3 is CASSQDGARVNEQFF. DNA for the CDR3: TGCGCCAGCAGCCAAGATGGGGCCAGGGTCAATGAGCAGTTCTTC.

V and J are TRBV12-5 and TRBJ1-5; maybe TRBD1 (5 bases). The V and J ends lost 4 bases and 0 bases respectively, with 22 bases between them. This CDR3 contains 19 residues. Germline values: CDR1 LGHNT, CDR2 FRNRAP. In nucleotides, the CDR3 is TGTGCTAGTGGTTCAGGGATAGGACCCATGATCTATAGCAATCAGCCCCAGCATTTT. Translated, it gives CASGSGIGPMIYSNQPQHF.

The V gene is TRBV4-3, the J gene TRBJ1-2; 7 nucleotides align to TRBD1. With V trimmed by 0 bases and J by 4 bases, 8 bases remained unmatched. In germline, CDR1 is LGHNA, CDR2 YSLEER. This CDR3 contains 16 residues. CDR3 in DNA: TGCGCCAGCAGCCAAGATGGTCGACAGGGTTTCTATGGCTACACCTTC. It is translated as CASSQDGRQGFYGYTF.

The rearrangement joins TRBV19 to TRBJ1-4; D not certain. This CDR3 is 14 amino acids long. Germline assignment: CDR1 LNHDA and CDR2 SQIVND (reference sequence). V lost 5 bases, J lost 8 bases, and 15 bases lay in between. Written as DNA, the CDR3 is TGTGCCAGTAGTCAGACCCTGGCTGGGGAAAAACTGTTTTTT. This translates into CASSQTLAGEKLFF.

The chain has TRBV7-2 and TRBJ2-7; D assignment may be TRBD1 or TRBD2 (5 bases each). The CDR3 has 17 amino acids. Trimming removed 1 base at V and 2 bases at J, with 18 bases between. Germline CDR1 reads SGHTA; CDR2 reads FQGNSA. The CDR3 region is CASSLEPLLGTTYEQYF. CDR3 nucleotides: TGTGCCAGCAGCTTAGAACCACTACTCGGGACCACCTACGAGCAGTACTTC. Together with reference TRBV7-2 and TRBJ2-7, the CDR3 gives the full variable domain: GAGVSQSPSNKVTEKGKDVELRCDPISGHTALYWYRQSLGQGLEFLIYFQGNSAPDKSGLPSDRFSAERTGGSVSTLTIQRTQQEDSAVYLCASSLEPLLGTTYEQYFGPGTRLTVT.

This chain links TRBV15 with TRBJ1-5; D possibly corresponds to TRBD1 (5 bases). There are 14 residues in the CDR3. V lost 4 bases and J lost 10, with 17 bases in between. Germline V gene lookup returns CDR1 LNHNV and CDR2 YYDKDF (reference sequence). CDR3 protein: CATSTGTALIPQHF. The CDR3 nucleotides are TGTGCCACCAGCACAGGGACCGCCCTTATTCCCCAGCATTTT.

The CDR3 reads CASSLGQAAEAFF. For the CDR3, the DNA is TGTGCCAGCAGCTTAGGACAGGCAGCTGAAGCTTTCTTT. The J gene is TRBJ1-1, the V gene TRBV11-2, with D perhaps TRBD1 (6 bases). This CDR3 is 13 amino acids long. CDR1 and CDR2 from the germline V gene are SGHAT and FQNNGV. Trimming removed 1 base at V and 6 bases at J, with 9 bases between.

The chain employs TRBV5-1 and TRBJ2-7; no clear D. The V end was cut by 1 base, the J end by 3 bases, with 5 bases between. Germline V CDR1 and CDR2: SGHRS, YFSETQ. The CDR3 covers 12 residues. CDR3 protein: CASSLRGYEQYF. DNA for the CDR3: TGCGCCAGCAGCTTGCGAGGCTACGAGCAGTACTTC.

The J gene is TRBJ2-2, the V gene TRBV29-1; D remains ambiguous. The CDR3 spans 14 residues. V lost 1 base and J 5 bases, leaving 11 bases between the germline ends. Germline CDR1 is SQVTM and CDR2 is ANQGSEA. For the CDR3, the DNA is TGCAGCGTTGAAGTTGGGAAACAAACCGGGGAGCTGTTTTTT. It encodes CSVEVGKQTGELFF.

This clone was seen just once. The V gene is TRBV5-4, the J gene TRBJ2-1; the match to TRBD2 covers 9 bases. The CDR3 loop spans 15 amino acids. The germline CDR1 and CDR2 sequences are SGHNT and YYREEE (reference sequence). Trimming took 0 bases from V and 8 from J; bases not matched to a gene: 6. CDR3 sequence: CASSLGGTSFDEQFF. CDR3 nucleotide sequence: TGTGCCAGCAGCTTGGGTGGGACTAGCTTTGATGAGCAGTTCTTC.

V usage is TRBV6-6 and J usage is TRBJ1-1; 7 bases are shared with TRBD1. CDR1 is MNHNY and CDR2 is SVGAGI in the germline V gene (reference sequence). This CDR3 region has 14 residues. With 6 bases clipped from V and 4 bases from J, the junction kept 8 bases outside the gene matches. CDR3: CASRLGAGGTEAFF. The CDR3 DNA is TGTGCCAGCAGGCTCGGGGCAGGGGGCACTGAAGCTTTCTTT.

This clone was seen a handful of times. The chain recombines TRBV2 with TRBJ1-3; D is ambiguous. V lost 8 bases, J lost 0 bases, and 14 bases lay in between. Looked up from germline, CDR1 is SNHLY and CDR2 is FYNNEI. The CDR3 covers 15 residues. CDR3 loop: CASRKAASSGNTIYF. The CDR3 DNA reads TGTGCCAGCCGTAAGGCCGCCAGCTCTGGAAACACCATATATTTT.

V is TRBV11-2 and J is TRBJ1-1, with a weak D call TRBD1 (5 bases). The ends were cut back, 5 bases at V and 0 bases at J, with 19 bases in the middle. The length of the CDR3 is 17 residues. The germline CDR1 and CDR2 sequences are SGHAT and FQNNGV. The DNA of the CDR3 is TGTGCCAGCAGCCACCTCGGCGTGGGGGTCCTGAACACTGAAGCTTTCTTT. Protein: CASSHLGVGVLNTEAFF.

The chain is built from TRBV5-8 and TRBJ1-1; a weak D match, TRBD1 (5 bases). V was shortened by 1 base and J by 0 bases, with 10 bases between the two germline ends. From germline, CDR1 is SGHTS and CDR2 YDEGEE. The CDR3 has 15 residues. The CDR3 DNA sequence: TGTGCCAGCAGCTTGTCGGGACGGATGAACACTGAAGCTTTCTTT. Protein product: CASSLSGRMNTEAFF.

The chain recombines TRBV18 with TRBJ2-3; 7 positions match TRBD2. From germline, CDR1 is KGHSH and CDR2 LQKENI. This CDR3 has 15 amino acids. Losses at the gene ends were 6 bases for V and 1 base for J; bases not matched to a gene: 7. CDR3: CASSLGLAGTDTQYF. Written as DNA, the CDR3 is TGTGCCAGCTCCCTTGGGCTAGCGGGCACAGATACGCAGTATTTT.

This chain uses TRBV6-5 with TRBJ1-2, with D possibly being TRBD1 (6 bases). Germline loops: CDR1 MNHEY, CDR2 SVGAGI. This CDR3 has 15 residues. V was cut by 6 bases and J by 2 bases, with 16 bases left in between. CDR3 DNA sequence: TGTGCCAGCAGGGGGGAAGGGGGGCCAAACTATGGCTACACCTTC. Translating it yields CASRGEGGPNYGYTF.

V and J are TRBV30 and TRBJ2-2; 9 positions match TRBD1. J lost 5 bases, V lost 3 bases, and 13 bases had no gene match. Germline CDR1 GTSNPN, CDR2 SVGIG (reference sequence). The CDR3 is made up of 17 amino acids. CDR3 nucleotide sequence: TGTGCCTGGAGCCCAAAACAGGGGGCTGAGGGAACCGGGGAGCTGTTTTTT. Its protein is CAWSPKQGAEGTGELFF.

The CDR3 nucleotides are TGTGCCAGCAGCTTGGCAGGCTATTCCTACGAGCAGTACTTC. This translates into CASSLAGYSYEQYF. J is TRBJ2-7 and V is TRBV5-4, with D unclear. From germline, CDR1 is SGHNT and CDR2 YYREEE (reference sequence). Deletions cut 0 bases from V and 1 base from J, with 8 bases between. The CDR3 totals 14 residues.

This chain joins TRBV5-4 and TRBJ2-7; TRBD1 matches 8 bases. The V gene's germline CDR1 is SGHNT and CDR2 YYREEE (reference sequence). Germline trimming cut 0 bases from V and 0 bases from J; bases unmatched to any gene: 8. The CDR3 consists of 17 residues. This chain's CDR3 is CASSLGQGALSSYEQYF. The CDR3 nucleotides are TGTGCCAGCAGCTTGGGTCAGGGGGCCTTGAGCTCCTACGAGCAGTACTTC. Combining the CDR3 with reference TRBV5-4 and TRBJ2-7 gives the whole variable domain ETGVTQSPTHLIKTRGQQVTLRCSSQSGHNTVSWYQQALGQGPQFIFQYYREEENGRGNFPPRFSGLQFPNYSSELNVNALELDDSALYLCASSLGQGALSSYEQYFGPGTRLTVT.

Here the CDR3 reads CASSFGPGIGGEQYF. As DNA, the CDR3 is TGTGCCAGCAGCTTTGGCCCGGGGATAGGAGGCGAGCAGTACTTC. The chain is built from TRBV14 and TRBJ2-7; the D gene is possibly TRBD2 (5 bases). Looked up from germline, CDR1 is SGHDN and CDR2 is FVKESK. The CDR3 covers 15 residues. V was trimmed by 5 bases and J by 6 bases, leaving 20 bases between them.